This T cell receptor (beta chain) was sequenced for a study of T cells expressing NK-cell markers. The CDR3 has 16 amino acids. In germline, CDR1 is DFQATT, CDR2 SNEGSKA (reference sequence). 5'RACE template switching built TCR beta cDNA with unique molecular identifiers. TCRdb re-called the 5' RACE reads and gives one entry per CDR3 protein, without DNA. This sample's table has roughly 350,000 distinct CDR3 sequences. This sequence originates from a man aged 18 to 70 in good health. Input material: blood T cells: a sorted CD56 or NKG2C T cell subset, CD4+ or CD8+ T cells, or bulk PBMC T cells (not recorded which). This chain links TRBV20-1 with TRBJ2-7; TCRdb designates TRBD1, a call that cannot be tested without DNA. The CDR3 region is CSAPSDPTGVGYEQYF.